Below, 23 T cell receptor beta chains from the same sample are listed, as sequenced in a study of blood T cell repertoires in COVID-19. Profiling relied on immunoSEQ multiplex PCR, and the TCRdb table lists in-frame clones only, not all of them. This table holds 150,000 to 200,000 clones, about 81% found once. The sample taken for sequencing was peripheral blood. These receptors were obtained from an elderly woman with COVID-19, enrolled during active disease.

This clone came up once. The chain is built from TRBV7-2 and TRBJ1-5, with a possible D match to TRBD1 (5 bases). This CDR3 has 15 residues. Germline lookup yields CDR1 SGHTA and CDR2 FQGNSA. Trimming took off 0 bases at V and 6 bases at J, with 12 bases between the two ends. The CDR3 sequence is CASSLAGGVGQPQHF. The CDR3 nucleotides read TGTGCCAGCAGCTTAGCTGGAGGGGTGGGTCAGCCCCAGCATTTT. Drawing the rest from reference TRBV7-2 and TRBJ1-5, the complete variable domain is GAGVSQSPSNKVTEKGKDVELRCDPISGHTALYWYRQSLGQGLEFLIYFQGNSAPDKSGLPSDRFSAERTGGSVSTLTIQRTQQEDSAVYLCASSLAGGVGQPQHFGDGTRLSIL.

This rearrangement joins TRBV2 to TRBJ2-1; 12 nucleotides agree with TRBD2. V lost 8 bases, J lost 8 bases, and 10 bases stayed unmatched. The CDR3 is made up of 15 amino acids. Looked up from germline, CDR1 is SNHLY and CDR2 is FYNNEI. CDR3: CASAIGTSGFDEQFF. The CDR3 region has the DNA TGTGCCAGCGCTATCGGGACTAGCGGGTTCGATGAGCAGTTCTTC.

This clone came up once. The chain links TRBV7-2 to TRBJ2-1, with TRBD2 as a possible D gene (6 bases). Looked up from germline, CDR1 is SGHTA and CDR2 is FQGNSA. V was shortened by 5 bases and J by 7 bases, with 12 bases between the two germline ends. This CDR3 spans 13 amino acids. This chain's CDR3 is CASSQGLANEQFF. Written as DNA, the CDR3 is TGTGCCAGCAGCCAGGGCCTAGCGAATGAGCAGTTCTTC.

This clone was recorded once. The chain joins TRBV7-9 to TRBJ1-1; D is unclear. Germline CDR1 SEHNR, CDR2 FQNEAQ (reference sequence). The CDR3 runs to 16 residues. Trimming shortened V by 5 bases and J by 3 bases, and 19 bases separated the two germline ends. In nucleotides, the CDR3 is TGTGCCAGCAGCCTGGCAGGCCAGGAAGATGACACTGAAGCTTTCTTT. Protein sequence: CASSLAGQEDDTEAFF.

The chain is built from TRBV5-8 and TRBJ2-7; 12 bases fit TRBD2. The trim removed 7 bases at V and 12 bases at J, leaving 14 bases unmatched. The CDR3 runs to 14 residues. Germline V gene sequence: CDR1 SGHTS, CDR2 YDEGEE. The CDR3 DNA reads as TGTGCCAGCCGCGAGACTAGCGGGAGAACCTGTCTGTACTTC. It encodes CASRETSGRTCLYF.

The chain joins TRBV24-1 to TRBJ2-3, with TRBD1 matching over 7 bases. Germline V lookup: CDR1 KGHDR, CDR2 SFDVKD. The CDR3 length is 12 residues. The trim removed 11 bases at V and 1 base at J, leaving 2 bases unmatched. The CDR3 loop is CAIGTGTDTQYF. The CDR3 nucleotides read TGTGCCATAGGGACAGGCACAGATACGCAGTATTTT.

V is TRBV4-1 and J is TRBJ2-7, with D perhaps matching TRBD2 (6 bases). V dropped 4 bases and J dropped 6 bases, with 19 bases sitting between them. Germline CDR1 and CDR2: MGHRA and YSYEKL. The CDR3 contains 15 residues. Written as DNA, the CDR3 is TGCGCCAGCAGCCCGCTAGTCGGACTAAGGAGCGAGCAGTACTTC. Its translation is CASSPLVGLRSEQYF.

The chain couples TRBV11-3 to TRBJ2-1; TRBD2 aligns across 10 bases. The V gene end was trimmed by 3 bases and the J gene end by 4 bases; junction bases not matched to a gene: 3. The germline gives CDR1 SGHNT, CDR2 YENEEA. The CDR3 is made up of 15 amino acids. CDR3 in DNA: TGTGCCAGCAGCTTCCAGCGGGGGGGGTACAATGAGCAGTTCTTC. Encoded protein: CASSFQRGGYNEQFF.

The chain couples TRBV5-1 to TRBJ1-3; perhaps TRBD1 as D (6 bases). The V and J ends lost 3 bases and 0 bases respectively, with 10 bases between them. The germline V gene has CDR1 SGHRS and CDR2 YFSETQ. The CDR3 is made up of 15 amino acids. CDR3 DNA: TGCGCCAGCAGCTCGGACAGCAGCTCTGGAAACACCATATATTTT. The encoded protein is CASSSDSSSGNTIYF.

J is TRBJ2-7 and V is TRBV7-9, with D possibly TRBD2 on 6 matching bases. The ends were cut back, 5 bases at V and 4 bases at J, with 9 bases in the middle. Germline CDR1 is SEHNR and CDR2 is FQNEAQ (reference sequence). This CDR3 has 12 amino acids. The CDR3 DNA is TGTGCCAGCAGCAGTAGCGGTTACGAGCAGTACTTC. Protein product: CASSSSGYEQYF. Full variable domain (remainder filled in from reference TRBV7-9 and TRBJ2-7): DTGVSQNPRHKITKRGQNVTFRCDPISEHNRLYWYRQTLGQGPEFLTYFQNEAQLEKSRLLSDRFSAERPKGSFSTLEIQRTEQGDSAMYLCASSSSGYEQYFGPGTRLTVT.

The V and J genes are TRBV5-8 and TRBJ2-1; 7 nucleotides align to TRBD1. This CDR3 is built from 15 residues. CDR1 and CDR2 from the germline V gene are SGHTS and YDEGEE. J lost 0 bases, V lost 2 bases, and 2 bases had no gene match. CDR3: CASSFGDSSYNEQFF. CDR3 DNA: TGTGCCAGCAGCTTTGGGGACAGCTCCTACAATGAGCAGTTCTTC.

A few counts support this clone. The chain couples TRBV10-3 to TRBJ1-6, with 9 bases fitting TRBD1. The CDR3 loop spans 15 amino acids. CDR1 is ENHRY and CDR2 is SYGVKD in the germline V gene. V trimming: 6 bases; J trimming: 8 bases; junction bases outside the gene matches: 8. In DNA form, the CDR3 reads TGTGCCATCAGGAGCTGGGACAGGGAATATTCACCCCTCCACTTT. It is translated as CAIRSWDREYSPLHF.

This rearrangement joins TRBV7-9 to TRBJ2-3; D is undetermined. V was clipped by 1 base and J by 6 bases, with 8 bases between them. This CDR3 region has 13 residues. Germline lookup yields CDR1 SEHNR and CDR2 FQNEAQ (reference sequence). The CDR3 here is CASSLGSRDTQYF. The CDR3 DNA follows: TGTGCCAGCAGCTTAGGCTCGAGGGATACGCAGTATTTT. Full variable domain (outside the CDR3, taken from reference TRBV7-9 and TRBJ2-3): DTGVSQNPRHKITKRGQNVTFRCDPISEHNRLYWYRQTLGQGPEFLTYFQNEAQLEKSRLLSDRFSAERPKGSFSTLEIQRTEQGDSAMYLCASSLGSRDTQYFGPGTRLTVL.

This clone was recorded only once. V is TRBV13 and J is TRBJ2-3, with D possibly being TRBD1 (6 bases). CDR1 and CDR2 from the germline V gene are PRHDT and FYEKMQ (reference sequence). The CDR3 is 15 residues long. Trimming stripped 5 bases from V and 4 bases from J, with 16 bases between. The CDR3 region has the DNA TGTGCCAGCAGCCCCGACACAGGGTGGCCAGATACGCAGTATTTT. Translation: CASSPDTGWPDTQYF.

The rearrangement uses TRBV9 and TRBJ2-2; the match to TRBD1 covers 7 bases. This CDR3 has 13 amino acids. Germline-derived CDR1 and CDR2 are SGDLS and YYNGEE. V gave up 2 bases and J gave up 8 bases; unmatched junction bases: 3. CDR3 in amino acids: CASSVTGVGELFF. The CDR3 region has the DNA TGTGCCAGCAGCGTCACAGGGGTGGGGGAGCTGTTTTTT.

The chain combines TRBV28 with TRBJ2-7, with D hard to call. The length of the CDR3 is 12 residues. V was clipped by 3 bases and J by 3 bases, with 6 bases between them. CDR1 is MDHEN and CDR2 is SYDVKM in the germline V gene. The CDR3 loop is CASSFSSYEQYF. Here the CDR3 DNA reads TGTGCCAGCAGTTTCTCTAGCTACGAGCAGTACTTC.

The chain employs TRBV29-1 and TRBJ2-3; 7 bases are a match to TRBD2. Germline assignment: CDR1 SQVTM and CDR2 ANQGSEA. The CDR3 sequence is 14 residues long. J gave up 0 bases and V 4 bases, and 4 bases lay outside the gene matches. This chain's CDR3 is CSVAASGSTDTQYF. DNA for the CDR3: TGCAGCGTTGCAGCTAGCGGTAGCACAGATACGCAGTATTTT.

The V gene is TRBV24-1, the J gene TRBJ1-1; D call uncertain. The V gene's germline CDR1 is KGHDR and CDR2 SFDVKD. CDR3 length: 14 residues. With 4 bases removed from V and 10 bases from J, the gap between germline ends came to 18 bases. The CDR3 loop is CATSDPMWGVGAFF. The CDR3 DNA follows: TGTGCCACCAGTGACCCCATGTGGGGAGTTGGAGCTTTCTTT.

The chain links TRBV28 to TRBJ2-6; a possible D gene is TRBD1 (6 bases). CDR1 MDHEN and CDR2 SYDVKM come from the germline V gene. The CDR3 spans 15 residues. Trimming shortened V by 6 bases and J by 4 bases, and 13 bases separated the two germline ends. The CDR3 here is CASSPQGNGANVLTF. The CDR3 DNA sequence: TGTGCCAGCAGCCCTCAGGGGAACGGGGCCAACGTCCTGACTTTC.

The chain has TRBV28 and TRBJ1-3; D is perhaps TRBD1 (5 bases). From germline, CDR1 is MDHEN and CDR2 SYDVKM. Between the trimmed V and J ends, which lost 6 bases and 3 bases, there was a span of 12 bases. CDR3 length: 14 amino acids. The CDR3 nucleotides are TGTGCCAGCAGCCCCGCCGGGGGTGGAAACACCATATATTTT. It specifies CASSPAGGGNTIYF.

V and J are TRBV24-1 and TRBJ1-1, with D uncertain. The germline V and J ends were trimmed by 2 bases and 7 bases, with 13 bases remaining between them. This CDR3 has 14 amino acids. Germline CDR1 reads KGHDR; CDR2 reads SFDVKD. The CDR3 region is CATSDYNIEFEAFF. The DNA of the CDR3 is TGTGCCACCAGTGATTACAACATTGAATTTGAAGCTTTCTTT.

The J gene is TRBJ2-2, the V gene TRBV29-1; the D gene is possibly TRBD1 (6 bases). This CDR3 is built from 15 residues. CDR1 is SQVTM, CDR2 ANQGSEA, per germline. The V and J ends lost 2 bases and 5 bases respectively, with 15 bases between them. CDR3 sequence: CSVENPDSETGELFF. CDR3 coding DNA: TGCAGCGTTGAAAATCCGGACAGTGAGACCGGGGAGCTGTTTTTT.

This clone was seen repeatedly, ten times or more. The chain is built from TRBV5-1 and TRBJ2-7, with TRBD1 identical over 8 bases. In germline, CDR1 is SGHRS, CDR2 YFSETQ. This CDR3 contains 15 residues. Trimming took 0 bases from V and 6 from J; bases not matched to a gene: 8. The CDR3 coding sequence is TGCGCCAGCAGCTTGGAGATGACAGGGGCTACCGAGCAGTACTTC. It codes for CASSLEMTGATEQYF.